The 26 T cell receptor beta chains listed next were all sequenced from one sample in a study of neurological immune-mediated disorders. From the 5' RACE reads, TCRdb called clonotypes with MiXCR, one entry per CDR3 protein. Of about 66,000 distinct CDR3 sequences in the sample, 3.9% were seen once. The sample was PBMCs. These receptors all come from a man aged 25-40 years with multiple sclerosis.

This clonotype appeared many times. The chain combines TRBV5-1 with TRBJ1-1; the D is unclear. The CDR3 sequence is 15 residues long. CDR1 is SGHRS and CDR2 is YFSETQ in the germline V gene. V lost 8 bases and J lost 4, with 21 bases in between. In nucleotides, the CDR3 is TGCGCCAGTAATCCGAGGGCGGGTCTCACCACTGAAGCTTTCTTT. Protein product: CASNPRAGLTTEAFF.

This clonotype was recorded many times. Germline is not matched at one junction end, which may reflect a read error. The DNA of the CDR3 is TGCAGTGCTAGAGATTGGGGGGGGGCCTCCGACGAGCAGTACTTC. This sequence encodes CSARDWGGASDEQYF. The chain carries TRBV20-1 and TRBJ2-7, with D possibly TRBD2 on 7 matching bases. Germline-derived CDR1 and CDR2 are DFQATT and SNEGSKA (reference sequence). CDR3 length: 15 residues.

With regard to this clonotype: Possible read error: a much larger clone is one base away. This sequence joins TRBV7-8 and TRBJ2-7; TRBD1 aligns across 10 bases. There are 15 residues in the CDR3. CDR1 and CDR2 (germline): SGHVS, FQNEAQ. Unmatched junction bases numbered 9, after V lost 4 bases and J lost 6 bases. The CDR3 DNA reads as TGTGCCAGCAGCTGGGCAGGACAGGGGGATGTCGAGCAGTACTTC. It codes for CASSWAGQGDVEQYF.

This clonotype was observed many times. The chain is built from TRBV9 and TRBJ1-5; the D gene is possibly TRBD1 (6 bases). Germline-derived CDR1 and CDR2 are SGDLS and YYNGEE. The CDR3 length is 16 residues. Trimming cost V 4 bases and J 4 bases, with 18 bases left between them. CDR3 bases: TGTGCCAGCAGCATCAGATGGCGACAGGAGAATCAGCCCCAGCATTTT. It yields the protein CASSIRWRQENQPQHF.

This clonotype was observed at least ten times. This rearrangement joins TRBV20-1 to TRBJ1-2; maybe TRBD1 (5 bases). Germline CDR1 is DFQATT and CDR2 is SNEGSKA (reference sequence). V was trimmed by 3 bases and J by 14 bases, leaving 19 bases between them. The CDR3 is 12 residues long. This CDR3 reads CSARASTGKVTF. CDR3 in DNA: TGCAGTGCTAGGGCCTCTACAGGAAAAGTAACCTTC.

This clonotype has ten or more counts. The chain combines TRBV21-1 with TRBJ1-1. TRBV21-1 is termed a pseudogene. CDR3 size: 15 residues. CDR3 sequence: CASSKLRGGDNQAFF. As DNA, the CDR3 is TGTGCCAGCAGCAAACTGCGAGGTGGAGACAACCAAGCTTTCTTT.

This clonotype was counted many times. The chain carries TRBV6-6 and TRBJ2-4, with 8 bases identical to TRBD2. Germline CDR1 MNHNY, CDR2 SVGAGI (reference sequence). V trimming: 2 bases; J trimming: 3 bases; junction bases outside the gene matches: 12. CDR3 length: 18 amino acids. CDR3 DNA sequence: TGTGCCAGCAGTTACACCCCAGGTGGCGGGGGGAACAAAAACATTCAGTACTTC. Protein product: CASSYTPGGGGNKNIQYF.

The table lists this clonotype with many counts. This sequence may be a read error, since a much larger clone differs from it by one base. The chain links TRBV4-1 to TRBJ2-7; D is ambiguous. Trimming took 1 base from V and 2 from J, leaving 12 bases between them. The CDR3 totals 15 residues. Germline V lookup: CDR1 MGHRA, CDR2 YSYEKL. The CDR3 is CASSQVGLNTYEQYF. The DNA for the CDR3 is TGCGCCAGCAGCCAAGTGGGGTTAAACACCTACGAGCAGTACTTC.

This clonotype was observed at least ten times. The genes are TRBV4-1 and TRBJ1-3; D is undetermined. Trimming left V 3 bases short and J 3 bases short, with 9 bases between. The CDR3 covers 14 residues. The germline CDR1 and CDR2 sequences are MGHRA and YSYEKL. This CDR3 reads CASSQRVGGNTIYF. CDR3 DNA: TGCGCCAGCAGCCAGCGAGTAGGTGGAAACACCATATATTTT.

This clonotype was found many times. The CDR3: CASSLESGTAYEQYF. The CDR3 DNA reads TGTGCCAGCAGCTTAGAAAGTGGGACAGCCTACGAGCAGTACTTC. The chain has TRBV11-1 and TRBJ2-7; TRBD1 aligns across 7 bases. The CDR3 extends over 15 amino acids. The germline V gene encodes CDR1 SGHAT and CDR2 FQDESV (reference sequence). Trimming cost V 1 base and J 2 bases; bases outside gene matches: 5. Full variable domain (remainder filled in from reference TRBV11-1 and TRBJ2-7): EAEVAQSPRYKITEKSQAVAFWCDPISGHATLYWYRQILGQGPELLVQFQDESVVDDSQLPKDRFSAERLKGVDSTLKIQPAELGDSAMYLCASSLESGTAYEQYFGPGTRLTVT.

Ten or more counts support this clonotype. This chain connects TRBV12-3 or TRBV12-4 to TRBJ2-1; a weak D match, TRBD2 (6 bases). V lost 5 bases and J lost 0, with 11 bases in between. The CDR3 contains 15 residues. CDR3 in DNA: TGTGCCAGCAGTAATGACGGGGGCTCCTACAATGAGCAGTTCTTC. Encoded protein: CASSNDGGSYNEQFF.

This clonotype was found many times. The gene calls are TRBV3-1 and TRBJ1-1; D gene ambiguous. Between the trimmed V and J ends, which lost 0 bases and 5 bases, there was a span of 13 bases. This CDR3 region has 15 residues. Germline CDR1 reads LGHDT; CDR2 reads YNNKEL (reference sequence). This CDR3 reads CASSQDNGVGTEAFF. The DNA for the CDR3 is TGTGCCAGCAGCCAAGATAACGGGGTTGGGACTGAAGCTTTCTTT.

This clonotype showed up many times. The rearrangement uses TRBV3-1 and TRBJ2-7; 7 bases match TRBD1. Looked up from germline, CDR1 is LGHDT and CDR2 is YNNKEL (reference sequence). The CDR3 has 15 amino acids. V lost 6 bases to trimming and J lost 8 bases; unmatched junction nucleotides: 16. The DNA of the CDR3 is TGTGCCAGCAGTCTAGCCGGGACAGAGGGTGTGAAGCAGTACTTC. It is translated as CASSLAGTEGVKQYF.

This clonotype was observed many times. V gene TRBV20-1 combines with J gene TRBJ1-4; 9 nucleotides align to TRBD1. J was trimmed by 7 bases and V by 5 bases; bases with no gene match: 5. Germline values: CDR1 DFQATT, CDR2 SNEGSKA (reference sequence). The CDR3 is 13 amino acids. The CDR3 here is CSAWTGAGEKLFF. CDR3 in DNA: TGCAGTGCTTGGACAGGGGCGGGTGAAAAACTGTTTTTT.

This clonotype occurred many times. The J gene is TRBJ2-1, the V gene TRBV5-1; D remains unclear. The V end was cut by 3 bases, the J end by 6 bases, with 4 bases between. The CDR3 runs to 11 residues. CDR1 is SGHRS, CDR2 YFSETQ, per germline. In nucleotides, the CDR3 is TGCGCCAGCAGCTGGGGCAATGAGCAGTTCTTC. Residues: CASSWGNEQFF.

This clonotype was recorded many times. V and J are TRBV27 and TRBJ2-7; no firm D call. Germline V gene data show CDR1 as MNHEY and CDR2 as SMNVEV (reference sequence). V shed 6 bases and J shed 3 bases, with 18 bases lying between them. This CDR3 contains 15 residues. The CDR3, as DNA: TGTGCCAGCAGCCCATCGGCAGGCTACTACTACGAGCAGTACTTC. It yields the protein CASSPSAGYYYEQYF.

In this sample, this clonotype is medium-sized (0.01 to 0.1%). The V gene is TRBV9, the J gene TRBJ2-7; 9 bases align to TRBD1. V trimming: 4 bases; J trimming: 0 bases; junction bases outside the gene matches: 5. CDR3 length: 15 amino acids. CDR1 and CDR2 (germline): SGDLS, YYNGEE. CDR3 nucleotides: TGTGCCAGCAGCACAGGGGGCCTTAGCTCCTACGAGCAGTACTTC. Amino acid sequence: CASSTGGLSSYEQYF.

This clonotype was counted ten times or more. The rearrangement uses TRBV7-9 and TRBJ2-1; D could derive from TRBD1 or TRBD2 (6 bases each). Trimming removed 5 bases from V and 1 base from J, with 15 bases in between. The CDR3 is 16 amino acids. Germline V gene lookup returns CDR1 SEHNR and CDR2 FQNEAQ (reference sequence). CDR3 in amino acids: CASSPAWGASYNEQFF. CDR3 sequence (DNA): TGTGCCAGCAGCCCCGCTTGGGGGGCATCCTACAATGAGCAGTTCTTC.

The sample holds many counts of this clonotype. CDR3 bases: TGTGCCAGCAGCGGTGGACAGGGGGCTACGAGCTCCTACAATGAGCAGTTCTTC. Protein product: CASSGGQGATSSYNEQFF. The V gene is TRBV2, the J gene TRBJ2-1, with 11 bases aligning to TRBD1. The length of the CDR3 is 18 residues. The germline V gene encodes CDR1 SNHLY and CDR2 FYNNEI. Germline trimming cut 6 bases from V and 0 bases from J; bases unmatched to any gene: 10.

This chain connects TRBV27 to TRBJ2-7; 7 bases are a match to TRBD1. CDR1 and CDR2 from the germline V gene are MNHEY and SMNVEV (reference sequence). J lost 4 bases, V lost 5 bases, and 8 bases had no gene match. The CDR3 runs to 14 residues. CDR3 in amino acids: CASSPGAGGYEQYF. In DNA, the CDR3 is TGTGCCAGCAGTCCCGGTGCAGGGGGATACGAGCAGTACTTC.

This clonotype was counted only a few times. This chain joins TRBV6-5 and TRBJ1-2, with D unclear. CDR1 is MNHEY, CDR2 SVGAGI, per germline. Deletions cut 0 bases from V and 7 bases from J, with 9 bases between. The CDR3 spans 13 residues. CDR3 in DNA: TGTGCCAGCAGTTACTCGAAAGTCAGTGGCTACACCTTC. Its translation: CASSYSKVSGYTF.

This clonotype was detected many times. The J gene is TRBJ1-1, the V gene TRBV4-1, with D uncertain. The CDR3 totals 14 residues. Germline V gives CDR1 MGHRA, CDR2 YSYEKL. V lost 0 bases to trimming and J lost 7 bases, with 12 bases between them. Here the CDR3 DNA reads TGCGCCAGCAGCCAAGATTGGAAACAGCTTGAAGCTTTCTTT. It yields the protein CASSQDWKQLEAFF.

This clonotype was detected a few times. One end of the junction fails to match germline, which may point to a read error. The chain carries TRBV7-2 and TRBJ2-7; no clear D gene. The CDR3 extends over 13 amino acids. CDR1 SGHTA and CDR2 FQGNSA come from the germline V gene. Here the CDR3 DNA reads TGTGCCAGCAGCCCTTTTGTCTCCAACGAGCAGTACTTC. Its protein product is CASSPFVSNEQYF.

This clonotype was picked up many times. The CDR3 region is CASSTPVSGSGANVLTF. The CDR3 nucleotides are TGTGCCAGCAGCACCCCAGTCTCGGGCTCTGGGGCCAACGTCCTGACTTTC. The genes are TRBV7-9 and TRBJ2-6; D gene ambiguous. Germline V lookup: CDR1 SEHNR, CDR2 FQNEAQ (reference sequence). Deletions cut 5 bases from V and 0 bases from J, with 14 bases between. This CDR3 has 17 amino acids.

The table lists this clonotype with many counts. This rearrangement joins TRBV7-9 to TRBJ1-5, with unresolved D. V gave up 0 bases and J gave up 6 bases, with 9 bases separating them. The CDR3 contains 14 residues. Germline assignment: CDR1 SEHNR and CDR2 FQNEAQ (reference sequence). CDR3 sequence reads: CASSLAPPGQPQHF. The CDR3, as DNA: TGTGCCAGCAGCTTAGCCCCCCCCGGTCAGCCCCAGCATTTT.

There are a few counts of this clonotype. The germline gene is not matched at one end of the junction; a read error may be the cause. This chain uses TRBV20-1 with TRBJ1-5; D unresolved. CDR3 length: 12 amino acids. Germline V CDR1 and CDR2: DFQATT, SNEGSKA (reference sequence). The CDR3 region has the DNA TGCAGTGCTAGGGCACTAAATCAGCCCCAGAATTTT. As protein: CSARALNQPQNF.